The 23 T cell receptor beta chains listed next were all sequenced from one sample in a study of PD-L1 blockade in urothelial cancer. Some clones are missing from TCRdb's copy, which holds only in-frame ones; the method was immunoSEQ multiplex PCR. The sample contains 40,000 or so clones, more than 65% of which appear only once. The sample was PBMCs, taken around atezolizumab (anti-PD-L1) treatment. All receptors derive from a man in his sixties or seventies with urothelial cancer.

The chain links TRBV6-5 to TRBJ2-1; 11 bases are shared with TRBD2. The germline CDR1 and CDR2 sequences are MNHEY and SVGAGI. The V gene end was trimmed by 2 bases and the J gene end by 10 bases; junction bases not matched to a gene: 7. The CDR3 is 15 amino acids. The CDR3 DNA is TGTGCCAGCAGTTACGAACTAGCGGGGGTGAACGAGCAGTTCTTC. Protein sequence: CASSYELAGVNEQFF.

The rearrangement uses TRBV9 and TRBJ2-7; 7 bases are shared with TRBD1. Germline trimming cut 4 bases from V and 5 bases from J; bases unmatched to any gene: 6. The length of the CDR3 is 13 residues. CDR1 and CDR2 from the germline V gene are SGDLS and YYNGEE. The CDR3 protein is CASSSDRTHEQYF. The CDR3 DNA reads as TGTGCCAGCAGCTCGGACAGGACCCACGAGCAGTACTTC. Supplemented by reference TRBV9 and TRBJ2-7, the full variable domain reads DSGVTQTPKHLITATGQRVTLRCSPRSGDLSVYWYQQSLDQGLQFLIQYYNGEERAKGNILERFSAQQFPDLHSELNLSSLELGDSALYFCASSSDRTHEQYFGPGTRLTVT.

This clone was seen a single time. The chain links TRBV19 to TRBJ2-1; 13 bases are shared with TRBD2. CDR3 length: 18 residues. After removal of 4 bases from V and 2 bases from J, the junction contained 8 bases not matched to a gene. From germline, CDR1 is LNHDA and CDR2 SQIVND (reference sequence). The CDR3, as DNA: TGTGCCAGTAGTACATTCACTAGCGGGAGGGGAACCTACAATGAGCAGTTCTTC. Protein: CASSTFTSGRGTYNEQFF.

This clone has only a few counts. The chain links TRBV6-4 to TRBJ2-2; D gene ambiguous. V was clipped by 4 bases and J by 5 bases, with 11 bases between them. This CDR3 is 14 amino acids long. Germline lookup yields CDR1 MRHNA and CDR2 SNTAGT. The CDR3 coding sequence is TGTGCCAGCAGTGCCGAAAGCAATACCGGGGAGCTGTTTTTT. This sequence encodes CASSAESNTGELFF.

The chain links TRBV2 to TRBJ1-5, with a possible D match to TRBD1 (6 bases). Germline V lookup: CDR1 SNHLY, CDR2 FYNNEI. The ends were cut back, 1 base at V and 2 bases at J, with 12 bases in the middle. This CDR3 comprises 16 residues. The CDR3 spells CASSEGSGVGNQPQHF. The CDR3 DNA reads TGTGCCAGCAGTGAAGGGTCAGGGGTCGGCAATCAGCCCCAGCATTTT.

The chain carries TRBV27 and TRBJ1-5; 7 positions match TRBD1. V lost 6 bases, J lost 2 bases, and 1 base stayed unmatched. Germline loops: CDR1 MNHEY, CDR2 SMNVEV (reference sequence). The CDR3 loop spans 13 amino acids. The CDR3 protein is CASRGQGNQPQHF. The CDR3 bases are TGTGCCAGCAGAGGACAGGGCAATCAGCCCCAGCATTTT.

This rearrangement joins TRBV2 to TRBJ2-1; 9 nucleotides match TRBD1. CDR3 length: 15 amino acids. The germline V gene has CDR1 SNHLY and CDR2 FYNNEI. The junction had 10 bases not matched to a gene; V was cut back by 10 bases and J by 3 bases. Here the CDR3 reads CATSLGTGIYNEQFF. The CDR3 coding sequence is TGTGCCACCTCGTTAGGGACAGGGATCTACAATGAGCAGTTCTTC.

This clone was found once. This chain links TRBV27 with TRBJ2-1; tentative D call: TRBD2 (6 bases). Germline V gene data show CDR1 as MNHEY and CDR2 as SMNVEV (reference sequence). Trimming took 6 bases from V and 0 from J, leaving 12 bases between them. The CDR3 is 15 residues long. Written as DNA, the CDR3 is TGTGCCAGCAGCCCGACTAGGAACTCCTACAATGAGCAGTTCTTC. Translation gives CASSPTRNSYNEQFF.

The V call is TRBV7-9, the J call TRBJ2-5; possibly TRBD2 for D (6 bases). Germline CDR1 SEHNR, CDR2 FQNEAQ (reference sequence). V was pared by 1 base and J by 5 bases, with 14 bases between. This CDR3 is 15 amino acids long. CDR3: CASSLVAGTHETQYF. The CDR3 DNA sequence: TGTGCCAGCAGCTTAGTAGCCGGGACTCACGAGACCCAGTACTTC.

V and J are TRBV7-6 and TRBJ2-1, with 9 positions matching TRBD2. The germline gives CDR1 SGHVS, CDR2 FNYEAQ. CDR3 length: 17 amino acids. Trimming removed 4 bases from V and 4 bases from J; junction bases left unmatched: 11. The CDR3 sequence: CASSSFSGTSSYNEQFF. The CDR3 DNA sequence: TGTGCCAGCAGCTCCTTCTCCGGGACTAGCAGTTACAATGAGCAGTTCTTC.

This chain links TRBV18 with TRBJ2-7; 10 bases match TRBD2. J lost 0 bases, V lost 3 bases, and 2 bases had no gene match. CDR1 is KGHSH, CDR2 LQKENI, per germline. This CDR3 has 15 amino acids. The CDR3 protein is CASSPASGSSYEQYF. In nucleotides, the CDR3 is TGTGCCAGCTCACCGGCTAGCGGGAGCTCCTACGAGCAGTACTTC.

The chain carries TRBV6-5 and TRBJ2-2, with 8 bases matching TRBD1. Looked up from germline, CDR1 is MNHEY and CDR2 is SVGAGI. CDR3 length: 15 amino acids. J gave up 5 bases and V 6 bases, and 8 bases lay outside the gene matches. In DNA form, the CDR3 reads TGTGCCAGCAGAGGACAGGGCCAGGGGACCGGGGAGCTGTTTTTT. Amino acid sequence: CASRGQGQGTGELFF.

The chain uses TRBV5-1 and TRBJ2-1, with 14 bases identical to TRBD2. Germline lookup yields CDR1 SGHRS and CDR2 YFSETQ. The CDR3 runs 18 residues. Trimming cost V 4 bases and J 10 bases; bases outside gene matches: 16. The CDR3 nucleotides read TGCGCCAGCAGCCCCACGGGACTAGCGGGAGACCCGTTCAGGGAGCAGTTCTTC. Translating gives CASSPTGLAGDPFREQFF. Filled out from reference TRBV5-1 and TRBJ2-1, the complete variable domain reads KAGVTQTPRYLIKTRGQQVTLSCSPISGHRSVSWYQQTPGQGLQFLFEYFSETQRNKGNFPGRFSGRQFSNSRSEMNVSTLELGDSALYLCASSPTGLAGDPFREQFFGPGTRLTVL.

V is TRBV4-1 and J is TRBJ2-1, with 14 bases matching TRBD2. CDR3 length: 16 amino acids. The V gene's germline CDR1 is MGHRA and CDR2 YSYEKL. The V segment lost 0 bases and the J segment 9 bases; nucleotides outside the gene matches: 4. In DNA form, the CDR3 reads TGCGCCAGCAGCCAAGAGACTAGCGGGAGGGCCCTTGAGCAGTTCTTC. Protein: CASSQETSGRALEQFF.

The chain carries TRBV7-9 and TRBJ2-1; D possibly corresponds to TRBD2 (7 bases). The germline V and J ends were trimmed by 5 bases and 8 bases, with 19 bases remaining between them. Germline CDR1 reads SEHNR; CDR2 reads FQNEAQ (reference sequence). CDR3 size: 15 residues. CDR3 sequence reads: CASSPRGGWNDEQFF. The CDR3 DNA reads TGTGCCAGCAGCCCGAGGGGGGGATGGAACGATGAGCAGTTCTTC.

J is TRBJ1-4 and V is TRBV28, with 9 bases fitting TRBD1. Germline V lookup: CDR1 MDHEN, CDR2 SYDVKM. This CDR3 is 17 amino acids long. V was clipped by 5 bases and J by 0 bases; unmatched bases: 7. The CDR3 DNA sequence: TGTGCCAGCAGTCCAGGACAGGGGACTGCAACTAATGAAAAACTGTTTTTT. Its translation: CASSPGQGTATNEKLFF.

This chain uses TRBV5-1 with TRBJ1-2; weak D call: TRBD1 (6 bases). Germline loops: CDR1 SGHRS, CDR2 YFSETQ. V was clipped by 5 bases and J by 6 bases, with 35 bases between them. CDR3 length: 20 amino acids. Written as DNA, the CDR3 is TGCGCCAGCAGTTCCATTGACCGGGACACCTCGGGGGGGGGAAAAAATGGCTACACCTTC. Translating it yields CASSSIDRDTSGGGKNGYTF.

In this sample, this clone turned up a few times. The chain is built from TRBV5-1 and TRBJ2-7; TRBD2 is a possible D gene (5 bases). CDR3 length: 14 amino acids. The germline V gene has CDR1 SGHRS and CDR2 YFSETQ. V was cut by 7 bases and J by 0 bases, with 14 bases left in between. The CDR3 region is CASAWRVNSYEQYF. The DNA for the CDR3 is TGCGCCAGCGCGTGGCGGGTGAACTCCTACGAGCAGTACTTC.

The chain joins TRBV9 to TRBJ1-6, with D possibly TRBD1 on 5 matching bases. The CDR3 runs 13 residues. The germline V and J ends were trimmed by 4 bases and 11 bases, with 13 bases remaining between them. CDR1 SGDLS and CDR2 YYNGEE come from the germline V gene. CDR3 in DNA: TGTGCCAGCAGCTCCCGACAGAACCCACCCCTCCACTTT. It translates to CASSSRQNPPLHF.

This clone turned up a few times. The sample holds other DNA sequences that translate to the same CDR3. J is TRBJ1-3 and V is TRBV7-9; 8 bases are shared with TRBD1. The trim removed 4 bases at V and 5 bases at J, leaving 4 bases unmatched. The CDR3 is 14 amino acids. Looked up from germline, CDR1 is SEHNR and CDR2 is FQNEAQ (reference sequence). The CDR3 nucleotides read TGTGCCAGCAGCTCTGACAGGGGTCGAAACACCATATATTTT. It specifies CASSSDRGRNTIYF.

The chain is built from TRBV5-1 and TRBJ1-2; 7 positions agree with TRBD1. From germline, CDR1 is SGHRS and CDR2 YFSETQ. The V gene end was trimmed by 3 bases and the J gene end by 8 bases; junction bases not matched to a gene: 16. The CDR3 consists of 16 residues. CDR3 protein: CASSSWTGPPVAGYTF. CDR3 nucleotide sequence: TGCGCCAGCAGCTCGTGGACAGGACCCCCTGTTGCGGGCTACACCTTC.

The chain has TRBV18 and TRBJ2-1; 7 nucleotides line up with TRBD2. The CDR3 totals 14 residues. Germline V gene lookup returns CDR1 KGHSH and CDR2 LQKENI. V trimming: 6 bases; J trimming: 4 bases; junction bases outside the gene matches: 6. The CDR3 sequence is CASSPGGSYNEQFF. In DNA, the CDR3 is TGTGCCAGCTCTCCGGGAGGATCGTACAATGAGCAGTTCTTC.

The chain has TRBV7-3 and TRBJ2-2; tentative D call: TRBD1 (5 bases). The CDR3 runs 15 residues. The germline CDR1 and CDR2 sequences are SGHTA and FQGTGA. The V and J ends lost 1 base and 5 bases respectively, with 11 bases between them. As DNA, the CDR3 is TGTGCCAGCAGCTTAATCTCTGGGGCTACCGGGGAGCTGTTTTTT. This translates into CASSLISGATGELFF.